Listed below are T cell receptor beta chains from one sample, sequenced in a study of blood T cell repertoires in COVID-19. Clones were read by immunoSEQ multiplex PCR, and TCRdb kept only the in-frame ones, dropping some. The sample includes 210,000 or so clones, approximately 80% of them seen just once. Sample: PBMCs or T cells enriched from blood (not recorded which). The receptors shown here come from a man aged 30-40 years with acute COVID-19. Each CDR3 is given without its conserved first and last residue. The D gene is left open where the match is weak.

.,TRBV4-1,TRBJ1-5,ASSHGNQVNQPQH
TRBD2,TRBV25-1,TRBJ2-7,ATAGSSYEQY
TRBD1,TRBV6-5,TRBJ1-2,ASSFFRDSNYGYT
.,TRBV9,TRBJ2-2,ASSVRGEASGELF
.,TRBV11-3,TRBJ1-1,ASSLVGGGEAF
TRBD1,TRBV29-1,TRBJ1-2,SVLGAGGNYGYT
.,TRBV19,TRBJ1-2,ASIKGANYGYT
.,TRBV5-1,TRBJ1-3,ASSPGQFSGNTIY
TRBD1,TRBV5-5,TRBJ1-2,ASSLDGQGYGYT
.,TRBV14,TRBJ2-7,ASSQGGRGTEY
TRBD1,TRBV7-3,TRBJ1-2,ASSRGQGVYGYT
.,TRBV11-2,TRBJ1-1,ASSLRQRDTEAF
TRBD2,TRBV9,TRBJ2-1,ASSSQTSGGYNEQF
TRBD2,TRBV5-6,TRBJ2-5,ASLRALSGGQETQY
TRBD1,TRBV7-2,TRBJ1-2,ASSLDQGAGYGYT
TRBD1,TRBV6-2/TRBV6-3,TRBJ1-5,ASSSPWTGRSNQSQH
.,TRBV27,TRBJ2-1,ASRPTQTARQF
TRBD2,TRBV6-1,TRBJ2-2,ASSEGPGLAGGRNTGELF
.,TRBV19,TRBJ1-2,ASSTPGSYGYT
.,TRBV6-5,TRBJ1-3,ASMAGNTIY
TRBD1,TRBV3-1/TRBV3-2,TRBJ1-1,ASRPGTGIYTEAF
TRBD1,TRBV7-6,TRBJ1-6,ASSLGTGPSYNSPLH
TRBD2,TRBV19,TRBJ2-5,ASSTGLKETQY
.,TRBV30,TRBJ1-6,AWSVIVYNSPLH
.,TRBV10-2,TRBJ2-5,ASSENTGETQY
TRBD1,TRBV5-1,TRBJ2-1,ASSLANRTGGSSYNEQF
.,TRBV27,TRBJ1-5,ASSATTVFRSNQPQH
TRBD2,TRBV11-2,TRBJ2-7,ASSGAGGGYEQY